This T cell receptor beta chain was captured in a study of T cell changes during pregnancy in multiple sclerosis. TCRdb's copy holds only in-frame clones and misses some; the assay was immunoSEQ multiplex PCR. The sample yields 100,000 or so clones, more than 85% seen once. The CDR3 covers 16 residues. Losses at the gene ends were 1 base for V and 0 bases for J; bases not matched to a gene: 4. The sequence was obtained from a female donor with multiple sclerosis, enrolled in a pregnancy study. The sample was peripheral blood, taken in the second trimester of pregnancy. The chain couples TRBV23-1 to TRBJ2-3; 7 bases line up with TRBD1. TRBV23-1 is known as an ORF, though its function is uncertain. CDR3 sequence: CASSQFYRGSTDTQYF. CDR3 nucleotide sequence: TGCGCCAGCAGTCAATTCTACAGGGGAAGCACAGATACGCAGTATTTT.